The T cell receptor beta chain described here comes from a study of response to subunit inactivated influenza vaccine. V was cut by 6 bases and J by 5 bases, with 13 bases left in between. This CDR3 has 14 residues. Germline CDR1 reads SEHNR; CDR2 reads FQNEAQ (reference sequence). One entry per CDR3 protein results from TCRdb running MiXCR on the RT-PCR reads. The profile shows 450,000 to 600,000 distinct CDR3 sequences, 6% to 9% of them singletons. There are many counts of this clonotype. This receptor was identified in a man in his fifties or sixties who received an inactivated influenza vaccine. Sample: PBMCs from blood, taken roughly 24 months after vaccination. V is TRBV7-9 and J is TRBJ1-4; D is unclear. The CDR3 region is CASSSSGENEKLFF. CDR3 sequence (DNA): TGTGCCAGCAGTTCATCGGGAGAAAATGAAAAACTGTTTTTT.